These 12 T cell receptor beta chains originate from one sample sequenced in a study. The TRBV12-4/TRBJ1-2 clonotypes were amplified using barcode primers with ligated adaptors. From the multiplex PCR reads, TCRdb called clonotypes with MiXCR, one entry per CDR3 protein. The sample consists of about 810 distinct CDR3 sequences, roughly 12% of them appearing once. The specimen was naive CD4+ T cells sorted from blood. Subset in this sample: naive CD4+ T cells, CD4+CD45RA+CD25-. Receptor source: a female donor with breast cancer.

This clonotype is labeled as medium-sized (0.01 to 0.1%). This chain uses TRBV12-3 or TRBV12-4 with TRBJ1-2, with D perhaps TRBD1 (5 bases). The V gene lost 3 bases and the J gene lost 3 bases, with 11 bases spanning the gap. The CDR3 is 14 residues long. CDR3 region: CASSFGAGDYGYTF. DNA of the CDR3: TGTGCCAGCAGTTTTGGGGCCGGGGACTATGGCTACACCTTC.

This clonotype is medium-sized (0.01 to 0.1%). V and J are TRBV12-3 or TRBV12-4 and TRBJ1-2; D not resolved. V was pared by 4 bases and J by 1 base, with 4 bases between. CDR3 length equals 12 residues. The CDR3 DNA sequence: TGTGCCAGCAGTTCGATTAACTATGGCTACACCTTC. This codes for CASSSINYGYTF.

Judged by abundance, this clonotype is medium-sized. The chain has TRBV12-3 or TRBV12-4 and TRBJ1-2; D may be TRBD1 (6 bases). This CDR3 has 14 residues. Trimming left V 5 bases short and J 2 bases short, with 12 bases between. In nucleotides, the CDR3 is TGTGCCAGCAGTACTACGGACAGAAACTATGGCTACACCTTC. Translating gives CASSTTDRNYGYTF.

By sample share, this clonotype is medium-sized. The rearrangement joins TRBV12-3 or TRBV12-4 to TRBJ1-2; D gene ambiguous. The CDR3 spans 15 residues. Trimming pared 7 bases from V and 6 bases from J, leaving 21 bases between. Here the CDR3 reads CASNPSGFPGDGYTF. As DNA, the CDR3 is TGTGCCAGCAATCCCTCCGGGTTCCCTGGGGATGGCTACACCTTC.

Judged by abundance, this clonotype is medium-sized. CDR3 sequence reads: CASSPGDGYGYTF. The CDR3 nucleotides read TGTGCCAGCAGTCCAGGGGACGGCTATGGCTACACCTTC. V gene TRBV12-3 or TRBV12-4 combines with J gene TRBJ1-2; a weak D match, TRBD1 (6 bases). V lost 5 bases and J lost 4, with 11 bases in between. CDR3 length equals 13 residues.

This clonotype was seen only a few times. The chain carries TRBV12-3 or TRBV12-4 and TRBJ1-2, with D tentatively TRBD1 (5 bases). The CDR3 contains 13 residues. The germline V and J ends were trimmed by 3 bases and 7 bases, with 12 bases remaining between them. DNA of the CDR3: TGTGCCAGCAGTTTCCAGGGAGCGGGTGGCTACACCTTC. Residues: CASSFQGAGGYTF.

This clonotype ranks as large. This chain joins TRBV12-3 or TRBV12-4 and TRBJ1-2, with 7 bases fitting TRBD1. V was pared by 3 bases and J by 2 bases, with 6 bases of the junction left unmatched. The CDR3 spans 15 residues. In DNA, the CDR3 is TGTGCCAGCAGTTTTAGTGACAGGGTGAACTATGGCTACACCTTC. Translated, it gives CASSFSDRVNYGYTF.

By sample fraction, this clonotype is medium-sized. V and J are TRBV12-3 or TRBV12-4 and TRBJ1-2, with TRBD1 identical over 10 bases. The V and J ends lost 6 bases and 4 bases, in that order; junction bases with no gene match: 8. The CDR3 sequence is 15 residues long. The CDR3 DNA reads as TGTGCCAGCAGACGGGACAGGGGAGGGACCTATGGCTACACCTTC. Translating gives CASRRDRGGTYGYTF.

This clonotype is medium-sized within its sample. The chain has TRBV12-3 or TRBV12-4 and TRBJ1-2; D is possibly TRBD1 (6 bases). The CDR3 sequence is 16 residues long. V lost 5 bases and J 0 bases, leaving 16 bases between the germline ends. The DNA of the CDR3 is TGTGCCAGCAGTACCAGGACAGCCATGGCTAACTATGGCTACACCTTC. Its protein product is CASSTRTAMANYGYTF.

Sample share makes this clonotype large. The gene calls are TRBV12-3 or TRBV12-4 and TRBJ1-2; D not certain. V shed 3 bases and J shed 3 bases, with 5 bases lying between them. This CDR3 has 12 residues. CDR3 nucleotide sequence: TGTGCCAGCAGTTTCGTGGACTATGGCTACACCTTC. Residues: CASSFVDYGYTF.

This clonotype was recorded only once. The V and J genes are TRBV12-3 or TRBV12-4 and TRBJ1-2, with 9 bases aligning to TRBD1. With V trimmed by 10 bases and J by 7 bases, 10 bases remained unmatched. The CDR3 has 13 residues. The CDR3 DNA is TGTGCCACGACACCGGACAGGGGCTTTGGCTACACCTTC. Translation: CATTPDRGFGYTF.

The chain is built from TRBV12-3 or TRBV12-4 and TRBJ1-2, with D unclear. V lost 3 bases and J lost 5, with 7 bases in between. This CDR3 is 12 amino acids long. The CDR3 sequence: CASSLAEYGYTF. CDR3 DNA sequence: TGTGCCAGCAGTTTGGCCGAATATGGCTACACCTTC.